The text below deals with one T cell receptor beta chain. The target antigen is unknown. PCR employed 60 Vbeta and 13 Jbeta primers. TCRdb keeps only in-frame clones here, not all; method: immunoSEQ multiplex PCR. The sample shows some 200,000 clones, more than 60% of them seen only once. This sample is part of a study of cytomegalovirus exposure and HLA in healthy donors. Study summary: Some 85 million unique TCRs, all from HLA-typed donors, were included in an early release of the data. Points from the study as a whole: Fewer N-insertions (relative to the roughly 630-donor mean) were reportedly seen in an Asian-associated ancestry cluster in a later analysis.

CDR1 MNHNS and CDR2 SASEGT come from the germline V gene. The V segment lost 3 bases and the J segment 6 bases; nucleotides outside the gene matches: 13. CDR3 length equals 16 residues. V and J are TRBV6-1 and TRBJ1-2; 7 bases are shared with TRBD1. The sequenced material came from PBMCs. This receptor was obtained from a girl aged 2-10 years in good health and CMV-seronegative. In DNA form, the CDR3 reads TGTGCCAGCAGTGATACACAGACAGGGACTCTGGATGGCTACACCTTC. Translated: CASSDTQTGTLDGYTF.